The sequence of this T cell receptor (beta chain) was determined in a study of graft-versus-host responses after intestinal transplantation (dated by TCRdb to the early 2020s). With regard to the full study: The transplants that recipients got were multivisceral, liver-intestinal, or isolated intestinal. All recipients received anti-thymocyte globulin induction followed by maintenance tacrolimus and steroids for 3 to 4 years. Bulk TCR-beta CDR3 sequencing was used to track graft-versus-host and host-versus-graft alloreactive T cell clones in the graft, circulation and bone marrow after intestinal transplantation. Alloreactive clones were identified by sequencing pre-transplant mixed lymphocyte reaction products and comparing them with unstimulated pre-transplant donor and recipient T cells. Of the 20 to 25 intestinal transplant recipients enrolled in the cohort, one of whom was a retransplant, 3 patients without pretransplant specimens were excluded. Donor T cell macrochimerism was defined as a peak of at least 4% donor T cells among recipient peripheral blood mononuclear cells. Rather than being sequenced by the commercial service, samples from a few later patients were sequenced in-house on an Illumina MiSeq and processed with MiXCR. Broader findings and caveats from the paper: In patients with donor T cell macrochimerism, the allografts had high GvH to HvG T cell clonal ratios. Early after transplant, declines in HvG clones were associated with peak levels of circulating GvH clones. GvH clones were found in recipient bone marrow, and some of the GvH clones appeared earlier in ileal mucosa or blood, which is consistent with an intestinal mucosal origin. The relatively low number and heterogeneity of intestinal transplant patients limited the conclusions.

The time point label of this sample denotes: cells obtained before transplantation from donor or recipient. CD3+CD4+ and CD3+CD8+ populations were FACS-sorted from unstimulated pre-transplant donor and recipient cells taken from spleen or lymph nodes. In regard to this clone: What this receptor recognizes is not known. No base quality values were provided; no much bigger clone lies one nucleotide off.

The library relied on the immunoSEQ multiplex PCR assay. In most patients, genomic DNA was isolated using the Qiagen DNeasy Blood and Tissue Kit and sent frozen to Adaptive Biotechnologies for TCR sequencing. High-throughput TCR-beta CDR3 sequencing of genomic DNA from most patients was performed by Adaptive Biotechnologies. The published analysis was carried out like this. Adaptive's ImmunoSEQ software was the source of the TCR sequencing data for about 18 patients, while a few other patients were processed with MiXCR and VDJtools. To correct CD4 versus CD8 sorting errors, sequences present in both subsets at a frequency ratio below 5:1 were removed. CDR3 nucleotide sequences shared between donor and recipient were removed because their origin could not be assigned. To be classed as alloreactive, a clone needed at least 2-fold expansion over unstimulated cells and a minimum CFSE-low frequency of 0.002% (template counts) or 0.001% (read counts). Mappable clones were those detected in sequenced pre-transplant spleen, lymph node, or MLR CFSE-low populations of the donor or recipient. Cumulative frequency of alloreactive clones was calculated as a percentage of all sequences weighted by copy number. TCRdb stores this immuneACCESS table with in-frame sequences only. Part of the clones is absent; in the studies checked, under half of the shortfall reflects unresolved V genes, and no reason is known for the rest. V and J calls and clone size are as listed in that table; D and trimming were resolved from the DNA. This sample has approximately 85,000 clones in its table, and approximately 95% of those were observed once. The top ten clonotypes cover around 1.1% of the sample.

As encoded in the germline V gene, CDR1 is SQVTM while CDR2 is ANQGSEA. Measured from the cysteine to the phenylalanine, the CDR3 is 10 residues long. Only CDR3 DNA remains: 30 bases, in frame from the first base. This clonotype was sampled from a human donor who was the organ donor for an intestinal transplant. This chain joins TRBV29-1 to TRBJ2-5; tentative D gene TRBD2, with 5 bases matching. The end of the DNA fits TRBJ2-7 better, so the J call may be wrong. This material consisted of unstimulated CD8+ T cells sorted from spleen or lymph node cells, taken before transplant. The DNA sequence is as follows: TGCAGCGTGGGAGAATACGAGCAGTACTTC. Translated, this gives CSVGEYEQYF.